Detailed here is one TCR beta chain. The data derive from a study of control samples from healthy donors and cancer patients. Assay: immunoSEQ multiplex PCR; the TCRdb copy retains only in-frame clones and omits some. The data show some 150,000 clones, approximately 91% seen once. The sequence came from a man aged 25 to 40 in good health. Sequenced sample: blood.

CDR3 sequence (DNA): TGTGCCAGCAGCAGGACCGCACCTAACTATGGCTACACCTTC. Translating gives CASSRTAPNYGYTF. The chain combines TRBV6-5 with TRBJ1-2, with D unclear. Germline-derived CDR1 and CDR2 are MNHEY and SVGAGI. The ends were cut back, 6 bases at V and 0 bases at J, with 11 bases in the middle. The CDR3 spans 14 residues.